This T cell receptor (beta chain) originates from a study of cytomegalovirus exposure and HLA in healthy donors. It was healthy bone marrow donors who served as donors. CDR1 is KGHSH, CDR2 LQKENI, per germline. The J segment lost 6 bases and the V segment lost 0 bases, leaving 7 bases of the junction unmatched. The CDR3 runs 15 residues. The PCR was carried out with 60 Vbeta primers and 13 Jbeta primers. The protocol was immunoSEQ multiplex PCR, while the TCRdb copy is restricted to in-frame clones and leaves out a portion. The sample lists more than 250,000 clones, 70% to 90% occurring once. In regard to this clone: Its antigen is not known.

Study-level results: Among the most significant clusters, several appeared linked to common viral pathogens in a later analysis.

This chain connects TRBV18 to TRBJ1-1; the match to TRBD1 covers 7 bases. This TCR derives from a woman aged 18 to 35 in good health and CMV-seronegative. The sequenced sample consisted of PBMCs. In nucleotides, the CDR3 is TGTGCCAGCTCACCACCAGGGGGCAAAATAGCTGAAGCTTTCTTT. It is translated as CASSPPGGKIAEAFF. The whole variable domain, filled in from reference TRBV18 and TRBJ1-1, reads NAGVMQNPRHLVRRRGQEARLRCSPMKGHSHVYWYRQLPEEGLKFMVYLQKENIIDESGMPKERFSAEFPKEGPSILRIQQVVRGDSAAYFCASSPPGGKIAEAFFGQGTRLTVV.